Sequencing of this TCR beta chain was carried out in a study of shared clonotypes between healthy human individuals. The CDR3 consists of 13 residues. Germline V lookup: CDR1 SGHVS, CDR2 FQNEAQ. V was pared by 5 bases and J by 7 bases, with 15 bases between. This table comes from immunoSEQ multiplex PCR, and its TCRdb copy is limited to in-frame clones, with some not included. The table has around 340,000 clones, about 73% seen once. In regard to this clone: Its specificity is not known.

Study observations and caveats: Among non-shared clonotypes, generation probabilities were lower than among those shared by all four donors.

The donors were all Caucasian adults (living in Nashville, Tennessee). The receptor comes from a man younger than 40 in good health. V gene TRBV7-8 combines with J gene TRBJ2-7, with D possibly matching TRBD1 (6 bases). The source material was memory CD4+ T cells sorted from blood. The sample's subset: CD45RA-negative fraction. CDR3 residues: CASSTRQEREQYF. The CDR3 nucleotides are TGTGCCAGCAGCACCAGACAGGAAAGGGAGCAGTACTTC. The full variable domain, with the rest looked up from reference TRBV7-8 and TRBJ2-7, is GAGVSQSPRYKVAKRGQDVALRCDPISGHVSLFWYQQALGQGPEFLTYFQNEAQLDKSGLPSDRFFAERPEGSVSTLKIQRTQQEDSAVYLCASSTRQEREQYFGPGTRLTVT.